The T cell receptor (beta chain) under discussion was sequenced for a study of T-cell memory formation after mild COVID-19. Study as a whole: Largely donor-specific sequence clusters came from two donors.

It was 5'RACE with constant-segment primers that produced the TCR alpha and TCR beta cDNA libraries, which carried sample barcodes and UMIs. In TCRdb, the 5' RACE reads were re-called with MiXCR into one record per CDR3 protein. This sample has 200,000 to 300,000 distinct CDR3 sequences, with around 10% found just once. The germline gives CDR1 SGHVS, CDR2 FQNEAQ. Trimming left V 1 base short and J 8 bases short, with 15 bases between. There are 15 residues in the CDR3. Note on this clonotype: Antigen: not known.

Notes on the study in general: Pre-infection memory showed some responding clones, and this suggested that cross-reactive memory joined. For contracting clones, CD4+ ones sat mainly in CM and EM, CD8+ in EMRA.

The chain links TRBV7-8 to TRBJ2-1; a possible D gene is TRBD2 (6 bases). The clonotype comes from a man between 18 and 29 years old who had mild COVID-19 (a few samples of this study predate the infection). Cell type and time point are not known. Sample: PBMCs or a T cell subset sorted from them (not recorded which). CDR3 sequence reads: CASSLEKRAFDEQFF. In nucleotides, the CDR3 is TGTGCCAGCAGCTTAGAGAAGCGGGCTTTCGATGAGCAGTTCTTC.